The 12 T cell receptor beta chains reported below all come from one sample, sequenced in a study of T cells in Graves' hyperthyroidism and ophthalmopathy. RNA transcripts provided the source from which TCR beta CDR3 regions were amplified. When the TCR CDR3 underwent first-round RT-PCR, the HTBI primer set was used. In TCRdb, the multiplex PCR reads were re-called with MiXCR into one record per CDR3 protein. The repertoire includes roughly 720,000 distinct CDR3 sequences, approximately 15% of them detected once, and around 15% sits in the top ten. The sample taken for sequencing was blood. These receptor sequences come from a man over 45 with Graves' hyperthyroidism.

About this clonotype: One end of the junction is discordant with germline, which a read error may explain. The chain is built from TRBV6-2 or TRBV6-3 and TRBJ1-2; 8 bases are a match to TRBD1. From germline, CDR1 is MNHEY and CDR2 SVGEGT. The CDR3 has 14 residues. The CDR3 spells CASSDSQGALGYTF. The CDR3 DNA is TGTGCCAGCAGTGACTCTCAGGGGGCGCTGGGCTACACCTTC.

This clonotype came up many times. The V call is TRBV2, the J call TRBJ2-1; 10 bases map to TRBD1. V lost 6 bases, J lost 0 bases, and 11 bases stayed unmatched. Germline loops: CDR1 SNHLY, CDR2 FYNNEI. The CDR3 runs 18 residues. The CDR3 nucleotides read TGTGCCAGCAGAGCGGGACAGGGGTATTTTGGCTCCTACAATGAGCAGTTCTTC. Its protein product is CASRAGQGYFGSYNEQFF.

The chain couples TRBV29-1 to TRBJ1-1, with a tentative D call TRBD1 (6 bases). The CDR3 sequence is 14 residues long. Trimming shortened V by 4 bases and J by 3 bases, and 15 bases separated the two germline ends. Germline V lookup: CDR1 SQVTM, CDR2 ANQGSEA. The CDR3 DNA sequence: TGCAGCGTTGTAGAGGGGGATAAAGACACTGAAGCTTTCTTT. It yields the protein CSVVEGDKDTEAFF.

A few counts support this clonotype. J is TRBJ1-2 and V is TRBV29-1; TRBD1 matches 9 bases. Germline values: CDR1 SQVTM, CDR2 ANQGSEA. The junction had 10 bases not matched to a gene; V was cut back by 6 bases and J by 8 bases. There are 13 residues in the CDR3. The CDR3 loop is CSVVPGQGRGYTF. The CDR3 DNA follows: TGCAGCGTAGTCCCGGGACAGGGTCGGGGCTACACCTTC.

This clonotype was observed many times. The gene calls are TRBV28 and TRBJ1-4; D might be TRBD1 (5 bases). This CDR3 contains 18 residues. Trimming pared 3 bases from V and 3 bases from J, leaving 20 bases between. CDR1 MDHEN and CDR2 SYDVKM come from the germline V gene. CDR3 nucleotide sequence: TGTGCCAGCAGTTTCAACCTCAGGGCTACAACCTCTAATGAAAAACTGTTTTTT. The encoded protein is CASSFNLRATTSNEKLFF.

Ten or more counts support this clonotype. The genes are TRBV11-2 and TRBJ2-1, with 14 positions matching TRBD2. The germline gives CDR1 SGHAT, CDR2 FQNNGV. V lost 6 bases and J lost 4; bases outside the gene matches: 8. The CDR3 has 17 residues. DNA of the CDR3: TGTGCCAGCAGTTTGGGGACTAGCGGGAGTACTTACAATGAGCAGTTCTTC. It specifies CASSLGTSGSTYNEQFF.

This clonotype was recorded at least ten times. The J gene is TRBJ1-3, the V gene TRBV2, with TRBD1 as a possible D gene (5 bases). CDR1 and CDR2 from the germline V gene are SNHLY and FYNNEI. V lost 6 bases and J lost 2, with 14 bases in between. There are 15 residues in the CDR3. The CDR3 here is CASRPGRNTGNTIYF. For the CDR3, the DNA is TGTGCCAGCAGACCGGGACGGAACACTGGAAACACCATATATTTT.

This clonotype turned up a few times. The CDR3: CASSYSRLTNYGYTF. CDR3 nucleotides: TGTGCCAGCAGTTACAGCAGGCTTACTAACTATGGCTACACCTTC. The chain has TRBV6-5 and TRBJ1-2; no clear D gene. The CDR3 loop spans 15 amino acids. With 2 bases removed from V and 0 bases from J, the gap between germline ends came to 10 bases. CDR1 is MNHEY, CDR2 SVGAGI, per germline.

CDR3 residues: CASSAQSGQPQHF. In DNA, the CDR3 is TGTGCCAGCAGCGCCCAAAGTGGCCAGCCCCAGCATTTT. The V call is TRBV6-1, the J call TRBJ1-5; no clear D. Trimming cost V 6 bases and J 7 bases, with 13 bases left between them. Germline V lookup: CDR1 MNHNS, CDR2 SASEGT. This CDR3 region has 13 residues.

In its sample, this clonotype was seen many times. The chain uses TRBV18 and TRBJ2-4; D may be TRBD2 (6 bases). The CDR3 totals 14 residues. The V end was cut by 3 bases, the J end by 6 bases, with 12 bases between. Germline CDR1 and CDR2: KGHSH and LQKENI. The CDR3 region is CASSPAAGGNIQYF. In DNA form, the CDR3 reads TGTGCCAGCTCACCGGCCGCCGGGGGAAACATTCAGTACTTC.

This clonotype was seen at least ten times. The rearrangement joins TRBV28 to TRBJ1-1, with D maybe TRBD1 (5 bases). Germline V gene lookup returns CDR1 MDHEN and CDR2 SYDVKM. The CDR3 runs 12 residues. Trimming pared 6 bases from V and 10 bases from J, leaving 15 bases between. The CDR3 sequence: CASSSPAGPAFF. CDR3 bases: TGTGCCAGCAGCAGCCCCGCAGGGCCAGCTTTCTTT.

This clonotype was counted a few times. The CDR3 DNA is TGTGCCAGCACCCGAGGGGACAGGGGGCTGTACGAGCAGTACTTC. Translation gives CASTRGDRGLYEQYF. The chain recombines TRBV9 with TRBJ2-7; TRBD1 matches 12 bases. Unmatched junction bases numbered 8, after V lost 6 bases and J lost 4 bases. The length of the CDR3 is 15 residues. Germline CDR1 is SGDLS and CDR2 is YYNGEE.